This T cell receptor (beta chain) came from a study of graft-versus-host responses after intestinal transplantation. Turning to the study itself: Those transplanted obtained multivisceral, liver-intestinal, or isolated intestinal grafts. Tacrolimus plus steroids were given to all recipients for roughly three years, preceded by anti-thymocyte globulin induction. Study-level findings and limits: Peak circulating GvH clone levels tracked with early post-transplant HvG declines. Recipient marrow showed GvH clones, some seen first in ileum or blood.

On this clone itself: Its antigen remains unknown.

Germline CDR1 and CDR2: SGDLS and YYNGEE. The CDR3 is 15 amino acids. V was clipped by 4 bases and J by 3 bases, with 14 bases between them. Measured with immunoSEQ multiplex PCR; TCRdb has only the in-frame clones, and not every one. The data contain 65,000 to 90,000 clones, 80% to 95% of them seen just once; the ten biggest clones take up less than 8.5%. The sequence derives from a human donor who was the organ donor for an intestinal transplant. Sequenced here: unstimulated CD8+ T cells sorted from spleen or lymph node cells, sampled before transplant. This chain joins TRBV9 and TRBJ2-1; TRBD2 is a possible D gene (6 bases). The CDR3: CASSTAASVYNEQFF. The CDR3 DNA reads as TGTGCCAGCAGCACCGCGGCTAGCGTCTACAATGAGCAGTTCTTC.